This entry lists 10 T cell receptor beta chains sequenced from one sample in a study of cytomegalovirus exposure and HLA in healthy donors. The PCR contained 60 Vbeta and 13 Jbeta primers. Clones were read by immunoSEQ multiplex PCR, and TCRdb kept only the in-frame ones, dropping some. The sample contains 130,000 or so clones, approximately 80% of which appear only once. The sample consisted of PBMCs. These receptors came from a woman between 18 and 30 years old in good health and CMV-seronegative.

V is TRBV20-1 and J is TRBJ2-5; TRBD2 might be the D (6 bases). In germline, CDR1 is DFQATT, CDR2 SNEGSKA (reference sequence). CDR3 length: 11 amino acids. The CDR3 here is CGWGDWETQYF. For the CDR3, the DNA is TGCGGATGGGGGGATTGGGAGACCCAGTACTTC.

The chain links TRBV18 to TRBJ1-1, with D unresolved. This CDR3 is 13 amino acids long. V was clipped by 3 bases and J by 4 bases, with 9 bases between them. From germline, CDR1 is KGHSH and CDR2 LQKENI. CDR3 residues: CASSPPPGTEAFF. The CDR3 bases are TGTGCCAGCTCACCCCCACCAGGCACTGAAGCTTTCTTT.

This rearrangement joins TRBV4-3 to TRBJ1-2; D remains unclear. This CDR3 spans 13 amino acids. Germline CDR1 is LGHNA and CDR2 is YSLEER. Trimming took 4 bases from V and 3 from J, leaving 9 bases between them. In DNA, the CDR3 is TGCGCCAGCAGCCCCGCGGGCCACTATGGCTACACCTTC. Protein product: CASSPAGHYGYTF.

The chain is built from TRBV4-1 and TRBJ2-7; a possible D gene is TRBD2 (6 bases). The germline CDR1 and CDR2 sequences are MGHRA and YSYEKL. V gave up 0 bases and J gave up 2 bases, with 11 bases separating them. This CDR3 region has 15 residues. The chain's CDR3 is CASSQDLRGTYEQYF. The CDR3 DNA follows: TGCGCCAGCAGCCAAGATCTCCGCGGGACCTACGAGCAGTACTTC.

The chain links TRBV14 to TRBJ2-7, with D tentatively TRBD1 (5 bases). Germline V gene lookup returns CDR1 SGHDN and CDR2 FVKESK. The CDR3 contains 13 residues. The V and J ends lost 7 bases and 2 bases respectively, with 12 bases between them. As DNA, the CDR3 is TGTGCCAGCACCGCGACAGAAACCTACGAGCAGTACTTC. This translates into CASTATETYEQYF. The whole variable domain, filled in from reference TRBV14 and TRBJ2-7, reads EAGVTQFPSHSVIEKGQTVTLRCDPISGHDNLYWYRRVMGKEIKFLLHFVKESKQDESGMPNNRFLAERTGGTYSTLKVQPAELEDSGVYFCASTATETYEQYFGPGTRLTVT.

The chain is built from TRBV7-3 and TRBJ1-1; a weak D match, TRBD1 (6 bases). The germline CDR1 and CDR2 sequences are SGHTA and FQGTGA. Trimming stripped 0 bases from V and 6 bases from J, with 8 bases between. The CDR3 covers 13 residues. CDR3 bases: TGTGCCAGCAGCTTAACGGACAGTCCTGAAGCTTTCTTT. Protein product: CASSLTDSPEAFF.

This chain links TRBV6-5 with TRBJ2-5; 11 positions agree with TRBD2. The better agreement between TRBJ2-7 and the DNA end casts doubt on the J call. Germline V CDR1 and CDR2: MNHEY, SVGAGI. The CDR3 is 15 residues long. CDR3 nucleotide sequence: TGTGCCAGCAGTCTAGCGGGGGGTTTGGGGAACGAGCAGTACTTC. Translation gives CASSLAGGLGNEQYF.

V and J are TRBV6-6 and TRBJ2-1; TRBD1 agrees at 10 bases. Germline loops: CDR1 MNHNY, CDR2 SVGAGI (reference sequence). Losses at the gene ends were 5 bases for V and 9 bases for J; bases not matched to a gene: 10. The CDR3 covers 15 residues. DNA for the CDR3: TGTGCCAGCAGTGGCTCGACAGGGGGCCGGGGTGAGCAGTTCTTC. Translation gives CASSGSTGGRGEQFF.

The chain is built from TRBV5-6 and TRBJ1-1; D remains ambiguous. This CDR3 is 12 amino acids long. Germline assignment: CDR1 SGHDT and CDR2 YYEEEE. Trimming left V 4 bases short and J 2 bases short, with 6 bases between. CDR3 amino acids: CASSLLNTEAFF. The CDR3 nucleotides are TGTGCCAGCAGCCTCCTTAACACTGAAGCTTTCTTT.

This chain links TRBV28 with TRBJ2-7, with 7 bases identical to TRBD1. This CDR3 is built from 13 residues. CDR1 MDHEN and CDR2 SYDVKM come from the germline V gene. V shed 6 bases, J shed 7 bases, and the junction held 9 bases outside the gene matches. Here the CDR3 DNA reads TGTGCCAGCAGCTTGGGCCACAGGGGAGAGCAGTACTTC. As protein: CASSLGHRGEQYF. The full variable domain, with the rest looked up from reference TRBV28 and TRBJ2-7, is DVKVTQSSRYLVKRTGEKVFLECVQDMDHENMFWYRQDPGLGLRLIYFSYDVKMKEKGDIPEGYSVSREKKERFSLILESASTNQTSMYLCASSLGHRGEQYFGPGTRLTVT.